The following is a TCR beta chain sequence with its context. Its antigen is undetermined. The repertoire was sequenced with immunoSEQ multiplex PCR; TCRdb's copy has only in-frame clones and lacks some. Among over 60,000 clones listed, just over 85% were seen once. In germline, CDR1 is LNHNV, CDR2 YYDKDF (reference sequence). The CDR3 runs to 14 residues. V was clipped by 0 bases and J by 1 base, with 7 bases between them. This entry comes from a study of OX40 agonist ivuxolimab in advanced cancers. Study-level results: Among the lowest levels of clonal expansion were found in partial responders at 0.1-3.0 mg/kg. At 0.1 to 3.0 mg/kg, CD4+ and CD8+ blood T cells expanded clonally by week 6.

V gene TRBV15 combines with J gene TRBJ2-7; D unclear. This material consisted of CD4+ or CD8+ T cells sorted from blood, taken in a trial of the OX40 agonist ivuxolimab. This TCR was sampled from an adult with an advanced solid tumor such as melanoma, head and neck, liver or kidney cancer. The CDR3 region is CATSREKKSYEQYF. CDR3 DNA: TGTGCCACCAGCAGAGAAAAGAAGTCCTACGAGCAGTACTTC.